This paragraph reports one T cell receptor (beta chain). Four subsets defined by CD45RA and CD27 were sorted after CD3, CD4, CD8 and live/dead staining. This CDR3 is 15 amino acids long. Per germline, CDR1 SGHRS and CDR2 YFSETQ. Trimming took off 0 bases at V and 8 bases at J, with 14 bases between the two ends. The beta constant-region primer was an equimolar mix of two oligonucleotides covering TRBC1 and TRBC2. A single record per CDR3 protein comes from TCRdb applying MiXCR to the UMI-ligation and nested PCR reads. The data hold under 150,000 distinct CDR3 sequences, with about 15% observed a single time. This entry comes from a study of naive and memory T cell subsets.

The chain recombines TRBV5-1 with TRBJ1-4; D gene ambiguous. The TCR comes from a human donor in good health. Sequenced: naive CD4+ T cells from blood. The CDR3 sequence: CASSLAAGRPEKLFF. For the CDR3, the DNA is TGCGCCAGCAGCTTGGCCGCGGGGAGGCCCGAAAAACTGTTTTTT.